A selection of T cell receptor beta chains follows, all from one sample in a study of blood T cells in healthy people across ages. MiXCR, applied by TCRdb to the 5' RACE reads, yields one record per CDR3 protein. This table has about 1.8 million distinct CDR3 sequences, roughly 52% appearing once. Material: blood. The receptors originated from a woman aged 40 to 50 in good health. Each CDR3 is given with its conserved first and last residue. D genes are given only for firm matches. Clone size is given for some rows only: seen once, a few or many times, or a class if the clone is expanded.

V gene: TRBV9; D gene: .; clone size: few; J gene: TRBJ1-4; CDR3 DNA: TGTGCCAGCAGCGTAAGAACGATTGGGCCAAATGAAAAACTGTTTTTT; CDR3 protein: CASSVRTIGPNEKLFF
V gene: TRBV9; D gene: TRBD2; clone size: few; J gene: TRBJ2-3; CDR3 DNA: TGTGCCAGCAGCGGAGTCGGCGGGGGGCAGCTGACGCAGTATTTT; CDR3 protein: CASSGVGGGQLTQYF
V gene: TRBV5-5; D gene: TRBD1; clone size: once; J gene: TRBJ2-1; CDR3 DNA: TGTGCCAGCAGCTTGCTCGGACAGGGTGTCAATGAGCAGTTCTTC; CDR3 protein: CASSLLGQGVNEQFF
V gene: TRBV7-8; D gene: .; clone size: few; J gene: TRBJ2-5; CDR3 DNA: TGTGCCAGCAACCCCTTTTCAGGGATCCAAGAGACCCAGTACTTC; CDR3 protein: CASNPFSGIQETQYF
V gene: TRBV28; D gene: .; clone size: many; J gene: TRBJ1-2; CDR3 DNA: TGTGCCAGCAGCTATACCAACATTGAAGGCTACACCTTC; CDR3 protein: CASSYTNIEGYTF
V gene: TRBV3-1; D gene: TRBD2; clone size: few; J gene: TRBJ2-4; CDR3 DNA: TGTGCCAGCAGCCATCATAGCGGGGCGGGCAAAAACATTCAGTACTTC; CDR3 protein: CASSHHSGAGKNIQYF
V gene: TRBV5-6; D gene: .; clone size: .; J gene: TRBJ1-2; CDR3 DNA: TGTGCCAGCAGCTTGTATACGGGATTTGACTATGGCTACACCTTC; CDR3 protein: CASSLYTGFDYGYTF
V gene: TRBV4-2; D gene: .; clone size: .; J gene: TRBJ1-6; CDR3 DNA: TGTGCCAGCAGCCCTTTCTACGAGGATAATTCACCCCTCCACTTT; CDR3 protein: CASSPFYEDNSPLHF
V gene: TRBV28; D gene: TRBD1; clone size: .; J gene: TRBJ2-7; CDR3 DNA: TGTGCCAGCAGTTATAGGGCCGGGACAGGGGCCTACTACGAGCAGTACTTC; CDR3 protein: CASSYRAGTGAYYEQYF
V gene: TRBV18; D gene: .; clone size: many; J gene: TRBJ2-7; CDR3 DNA: TGTGCCAGCAGTCCCAGCCACGAGCAGTACTTC; CDR3 protein: CASSPSHEQYF
V gene: TRBV9; D gene: TRBD2; clone size: few; J gene: TRBJ2-1; CDR3 DNA: TGTGCCAGCAGCGTAGAAGGCGGGGGGGCGGGTGAGCAGTTCTTC; CDR3 protein: CASSVEGGGAGEQFF
V gene: TRBV20-1; D gene: .; clone size: once; J gene: TRBJ1-5; CDR3 DNA: TGCAGTACCCTTCGGGGCAATCAGCCCCAGCATTTT; CDR3 protein: CSTLRGNQPQHF
V gene: TRBV7-7; D gene: TRBD2; clone size: .; J gene: TRBJ2-1; CDR3 DNA: TGTGCTAGCAGCTTCGGCCTAGCGGCCTACAATGAGCAGTTCTTC; CDR3 protein: CASSFGLAAYNEQFF
V gene: TRBV20-1; D gene: .; clone size: .; J gene: TRBJ1-5; CDR3 DNA: TGCAGTGCTAGAGTGTCAGGAGGCGAAGGTCAGCCCCAGCATTTT; CDR3 protein: CSARVSGGEGQPQHF
V gene: TRBV3-1; D gene: .; clone size: once; J gene: TRBJ1-5; CDR3 DNA: TGTGCCAGCAGCCAAAACGAGGTTAGCGATCAGCCCCAGCATTTT; CDR3 protein: CASSQNEVSDQPQHF
V gene: TRBV5-1; D gene: TRBD2; clone size: .; J gene: TRBJ2-1; CDR3 DNA: TGCGCCAGCAGCCCTGGCGGCGGGGGGGCCGACAATGAGCAGTTCTTC; CDR3 protein: CASSPGGGGADNEQFF
V gene: TRBV20-1; D gene: .; clone size: .; J gene: TRBJ2-5; CDR3 DNA: TGCAGTGCTAGAGTGCCCGTCGGCCAAGGGACCCAGTACTTC; CDR3 protein: CSARVPVGQGTQYF
V gene: TRBV7-2; D gene: TRBD2; clone size: .; J gene: TRBJ2-1; CDR3 DNA: TGTGCCAGCAGCATAGCGCGGGGGGGCCAGAATGAGCAGTTCTTC; CDR3 protein: CASSIARGGQNEQFF
V gene: TRBV7-8; D gene: TRBD1; clone size: .; J gene: TRBJ2-1; CDR3 DNA: TGTGCCAGCAGCTCAAGACAGGGGTACGGCAATGAGCAGTTCTTC; CDR3 protein: CASSSRQGYGNEQFF
V gene: TRBV7-9; D gene: .; clone size: .; J gene: TRBJ2-1; CDR3 DNA: TGTGCCAGCAGCTTAGTCCTAGACAATGAGCAGTTCTTC; CDR3 protein: CASSLVLDNEQFF
V gene: TRBV9; D gene: .; clone size: .; J gene: TRBJ1-3; CDR3 DNA: TGTGCCAGCAGCGTCCTACGTGGGGCAGACACCATATATTTT; CDR3 protein: CASSVLRGADTIYF
V gene: TRBV21-1; D gene: .; clone size: once; J gene: TRBJ1-2; CDR3 DNA: TGTGCCAGCAGCCGGGACATTCCATCTCGGGACTATGGCTACACCTTC; CDR3 protein: CASSRDIPSRDYGYTF
V gene: TRBV29-1; D gene: TRBD1; clone size: many; J gene: TRBJ2-7; CDR3 DNA: TGCAGCGCCTGGGACAGGGGATTCTACGAGCAGTACTTC; CDR3 protein: CSAWDRGFYEQYF
V gene: TRBV20-1; D gene: .; clone size: few; J gene: TRBJ2-1; CDR3 DNA: TGCAGTGCTTCTCCGCTCAATGAGCAGTTCTTC; CDR3 protein: CSASPLNEQFF
V gene: TRBV5-1; D gene: TRBD1; clone size: .; J gene: TRBJ2-7; CDR3 DNA: TGCGCCAGCAGCTCGACCGGGACAGGGGACTTCTACGAGCAGTACTTC; CDR3 protein: CASSSTGTGDFYEQYF
V gene: TRBV12-3/TRBV12-4; D gene: .; clone size: .; J gene: TRBJ1-1; CDR3 DNA: TGTGCCAGCAGACCAGGGCTTAACACTGAAGCTTTCTTT; CDR3 protein: CASRPGLNTEAFF
V gene: TRBV14; D gene: .; clone size: .; J gene: TRBJ2-7; CDR3 DNA: TGTGCCAGCAGCCAAGATTTCCGGTTGGGGATCTACGAGCAGTACTTC; CDR3 protein: CASSQDFRLGIYEQYF
V gene: TRBV20-1; D gene: .; clone size: few; J gene: TRBJ2-5; CDR3 DNA: TGCAGTGCGACCCTAGGGACCCAGTACTTC; CDR3 protein: CSATLGTQYF
V gene: TRBV6-1; D gene: .; clone size: few; J gene: TRBJ1-2; CDR3 DNA: TGTGCCAGCAGTGACCTGATGAGCTATGGCTACACCTTC; CDR3 protein: CASSDLMSYGYTF
V gene: TRBV3-1; D gene: TRBD2; clone size: few; J gene: TRBJ2-5; CDR3 DNA: TGTGCCAGCAGCCCCTTTGGACTAGCGCAAGAGACCCAGTACTTC; CDR3 protein: CASSPFGLAQETQYF
V gene: TRBV7-2; D gene: .; clone size: .; J gene: TRBJ2-3; CDR3 DNA: TGTGCCAGCAGCTTAGCCCAGCCGGATACGCAGTATTTT; CDR3 protein: CASSLAQPDTQYF
V gene: TRBV3-1; D gene: .; clone size: .; J gene: TRBJ2-7; CDR3 DNA: TGTGCCAGCAGCCCTCGTGAGGGGGGGGCTTACGAGCAGTACTTC; CDR3 protein: CASSPREGGAYEQYF
V gene: TRBV5-1; D gene: TRBD1; clone size: once; J gene: TRBJ2-2; CDR3 DNA: TGCGCCAGCAGCCCCACCAGGGACAGGGCTATAACCACCGGGGAGCTGTTTTTT; CDR3 protein: CASSPTRDRAITTGELFF
V gene: TRBV3-1; D gene: .; clone size: .; J gene: TRBJ2-4; CDR3 DNA: TGTGCCAGCAGCCATGGGCCCGGAGGTAGCAAAAACATTCAGTACTTC; CDR3 protein: CASSHGPGGSKNIQYF
V gene: TRBV9; D gene: TRBD2; clone size: few; J gene: TRBJ2-1; CDR3 DNA: TGTGCCAGCAGCGCCGTCGTAGCGGGGGGGCGGTATGAGCAGTTCTTC; CDR3 protein: CASSAVVAGGRYEQFF
V gene: TRBV6-5; D gene: TRBD1; clone size: .; J gene: TRBJ1-4; CDR3 DNA: TGTGCCAGCAGTTATGAACCCTCGACAGGGTCAAAACTGTTTTTT; CDR3 protein: CASSYEPSTGSKLFF
V gene: TRBV27; D gene: .; clone size: .; J gene: TRBJ2-1; CDR3 DNA: TGTGCCAGCAGTTCCCCCGCGGGACATAGGCCTAATGAGCAGTTCTTC; CDR3 protein: CASSSPAGHRPNEQFF
V gene: TRBV20-1; D gene: TRBD2; clone size: .; J gene: TRBJ2-3; CDR3 DNA: TGCAGTGCTACGGGACTAGTAGAGGCTGATACGCAGTATTTT; CDR3 protein: CSATGLVEADTQYF
V gene: TRBV11-2; D gene: TRBD2; clone size: .; J gene: TRBJ2-1; CDR3 DNA: TGTGCCAGCAGTCACGGGGGGGCGGGATACAATGAGCAGTTCTTC; CDR3 protein: CASSHGGAGYNEQFF
V gene: TRBV10-3; D gene: .; clone size: .; J gene: TRBJ2-7; CDR3 DNA: TGTGCCATCAGTGAGGGGGGGGGCGGCCACGAGCAGTACTTC; CDR3 protein: CAISEGGGGHEQYF
V gene: TRBV28; D gene: .; clone size: .; J gene: TRBJ2-7; CDR3 DNA: TGTGCCAGCAGTCGCGCCGGGAGAGGCAGCTACGAGCAGTACTTC; CDR3 protein: CASSRAGRGSYEQYF
V gene: TRBV5-1; D gene: TRBD2; clone size: .; J gene: TRBJ2-1; CDR3 DNA: TGCGCCAGCAGCCAGCAGACTAGCGGGGGGGCTCATGAGCAGTTCTTC; CDR3 protein: CASSQQTSGGAHEQFF
V gene: TRBV27; D gene: .; clone size: .; J gene: TRBJ2-5; CDR3 DNA: TGTGCCAGCAGTTCTAGACTATCCACTAAAGGGACCCAGTACTTC; CDR3 protein: CASSSRLSTKGTQYF
V gene: TRBV10-2; D gene: .; clone size: .; J gene: TRBJ2-1; CDR3 DNA: TGCGCCAGCACAGTCCAGGGCAGAGCCTTCTACAATGAGCAGTTCTTC; CDR3 protein: CASTVQGRAFYNEQFF
V gene: TRBV3-1; D gene: .; clone size: few; J gene: TRBJ2-1; CDR3 DNA: TGTGCCAGCAGCCAAGCTATTCGGGACTCCTACAATGAGCAGTTCTTC; CDR3 protein: CASSQAIRDSYNEQFF
V gene: TRBV4-3; D gene: TRBD1; clone size: .; J gene: TRBJ2-7; CDR3 DNA: TGCGCCAGCAGCCAAAGACAGGGGGGCTCCTACAATGAGCAGTACTTC; CDR3 protein: CASSQRQGGSYNEQYF
V gene: TRBV28; D gene: .; clone size: .; J gene: TRBJ2-2; CDR3 DNA: TGTGCCAGCAGTTTATGGCAACAGGCGAACACCGGGGAGCTGTTTTTT; CDR3 protein: CASSLWQQANTGELFF
V gene: TRBV20-1; D gene: TRBD1; clone size: few; J gene: TRBJ2-3; CDR3 DNA: TGCAGTGCTAGAAACAGGGGACGTACAGATACGCAGTATTTT; CDR3 protein: CSARNRGRTDTQYF
V gene: TRBV4-1; D gene: .; clone size: .; J gene: TRBJ1-4; CDR3 DNA: TGCGCCAGCAGCCAAGTAATCCCCCGGGGGACTGCTAATGAAAAACTGTTTTTT; CDR3 protein: CASSQVIPRGTANEKLFF
V gene: TRBV7-2; D gene: .; clone size: .; J gene: TRBJ1-5; CDR3 DNA: TGTGCCAGCAGCTTCCGACCGGGGGCGGGCAATCAGCCCCAGCATTTT; CDR3 protein: CASSFRPGAGNQPQHF
V gene: TRBV7-2; D gene: TRBD1; clone size: .; J gene: TRBJ1-4; CDR3 DNA: TGTGCCAGCAGCTCACGGGGGGGACAGGGACGGGAAAAACTGTTTTTT; CDR3 protein: CASSSRGGQGREKLFF
V gene: TRBV5-1; D gene: .; clone size: .; J gene: TRBJ1-2; CDR3 DNA: TGCGCCAGCAGCGCCCGAGGCGCTTCCAATGGCTACACCTTC; CDR3 protein: CASSARGASNGYTF
V gene: TRBV15; D gene: TRBD2; clone size: .; J gene: TRBJ2-7; CDR3 DNA: TGTGCCACCAGCAGAGGTACGGTGAGCGGGGGGTCACAATACGAGCAGTACTTC; CDR3 protein: CATSRGTVSGGSQYEQYF
V gene: TRBV4-3; D gene: .; clone size: once; J gene: TRBJ2-7; CDR3 DNA: TGCGCCAGCAGCCAAGCCCGGGAACGAAACGAGCAGTACTTC; CDR3 protein: CASSQARERNEQYF
V gene: TRBV20-1; D gene: TRBD1; clone size: .; J gene: TRBJ1-6; CDR3 DNA: TGCAGTGCTAGTAACGACAGGGATGATTCACCCCTCCACTTT; CDR3 protein: CSASNDRDDSPLHF
V gene: TRBV29-1; D gene: TRBD2; clone size: .; J gene: TRBJ2-1; CDR3 DNA: TGCAGCGTTGGACTAGCGGGTGTGCAAGAGACCCAGTTCTTC; CDR3 protein: CSVGLAGVQETQFF
V gene: TRBV3-1; D gene: .; clone size: .; J gene: TRBJ2-5; CDR3 DNA: TGTGCCAGCAGCCAAGATCAAAGACAGGCGTCGGAGACCCAGTACTTC; CDR3 protein: CASSQDQRQASETQYF
V gene: TRBV6-1; D gene: .; clone size: .; J gene: TRBJ1-5; CDR3 DNA: TGTGCCAGCAGTGAAGTGTTCGAGCTTAGCAATCAGCCCCAGCATTTT; CDR3 protein: CASSEVFELSNQPQHF
V gene: TRBV28; D gene: TRBD1; clone size: .; J gene: TRBJ1-1; CDR3 DNA: TGTGCCAGCAGTTTGGGACAGGGGACGAACACTGAAGCTTTCTTT; CDR3 protein: CASSLGQGTNTEAFF